This TCR beta chain was obtained from a study of T-cell reconstitution after alpha-beta-depleted transplantation in children. Study-level findings and limits: Day-60 TCRbeta diversity that was high in some patients was derived from surviving recipient T cells and thymic progenitors. Expanded graft clones numbering several hundred reportedly gave rise to alpha-beta T cells about two months after transplant. Hyperexpanded clones declined; after one year, newly produced T cells mostly supplied diversity.

V was pared by 4 bases and J by 3 bases, with 20 bases between. CDR3 length: 16 amino acids. Germline V CDR1 and CDR2: SGHKS, YYEKEE (reference sequence). Unique molecular identifiers were incorporated during preparation of the TCRbeta library. TCRdb re-called the PCR reads through MiXCR, storing one row per CDR3 protein. The repertoire holds some 200,000 distinct CDR3 sequences, roughly 8.3% seen once, with about a third in the top ten. With regard to this clonotype: Its antigen is as yet unknown.

Sequenced material: PBMCs, mostly from graft donor cells, taken 360 days after TCRalphabeta/CD19-depleted stem cell transplant. The clonotype comes from a male patient under 10 years old who had a stem cell transplant for acute myeloid leukemia, so the T cells may come from the graft donor. The V gene is TRBV5-5, the J gene TRBJ2-7, with D perhaps matching TRBD1 (6 bases). The CDR3 DNA is TGTGCCAGCAGCCTTTACCAGGGGAATCCTTTCTACGAGCAGTACGTC. Encoded protein: CASSLYQGNPFYEQYV.